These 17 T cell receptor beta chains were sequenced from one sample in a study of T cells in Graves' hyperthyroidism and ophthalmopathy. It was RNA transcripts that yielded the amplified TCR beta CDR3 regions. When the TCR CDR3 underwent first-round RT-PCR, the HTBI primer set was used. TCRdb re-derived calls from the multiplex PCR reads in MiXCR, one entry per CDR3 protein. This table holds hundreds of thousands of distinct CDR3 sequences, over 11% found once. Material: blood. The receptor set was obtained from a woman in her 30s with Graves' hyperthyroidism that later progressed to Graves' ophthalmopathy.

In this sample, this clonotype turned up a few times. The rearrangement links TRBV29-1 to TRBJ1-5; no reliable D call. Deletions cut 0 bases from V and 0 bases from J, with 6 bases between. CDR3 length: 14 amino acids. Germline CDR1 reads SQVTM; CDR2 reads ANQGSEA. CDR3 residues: CSVEDSYSNQPQHF. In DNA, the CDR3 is TGCAGCGTTGAAGACAGCTATAGCAATCAGCCCCAGCATTTT.

CDR3 sequence (DNA): TGCAGTGCTAGCCCAACCCCTGGGAAGAGAGGCTACGAGCAGTACTTC. Encoded protein: CSASPTPGKRGYEQYF. This chain joins TRBV20-1 and TRBJ2-7, with unresolved D. Germline V gene sequence: CDR1 DFQATT, CDR2 SNEGSKA (reference sequence). The CDR3 loop spans 16 amino acids. V lost 3 bases to trimming and J lost 3 bases, with 21 bases between them.

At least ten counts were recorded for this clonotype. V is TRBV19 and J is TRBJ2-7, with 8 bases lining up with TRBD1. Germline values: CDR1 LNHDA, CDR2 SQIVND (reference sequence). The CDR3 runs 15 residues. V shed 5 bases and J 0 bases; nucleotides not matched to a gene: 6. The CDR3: CASSDGQGGSYEQYF. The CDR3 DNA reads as TGTGCCAGTAGTGACGGACAGGGAGGCTCCTACGAGCAGTACTTC.

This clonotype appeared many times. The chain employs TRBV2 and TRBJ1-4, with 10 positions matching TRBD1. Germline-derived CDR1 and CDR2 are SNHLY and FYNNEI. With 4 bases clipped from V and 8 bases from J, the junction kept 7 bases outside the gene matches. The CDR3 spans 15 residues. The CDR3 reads CASSGRQGAREKLFF. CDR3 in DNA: TGTGCCAGCAGTGGCCGACAGGGGGCTCGCGAAAAACTGTTTTTT.

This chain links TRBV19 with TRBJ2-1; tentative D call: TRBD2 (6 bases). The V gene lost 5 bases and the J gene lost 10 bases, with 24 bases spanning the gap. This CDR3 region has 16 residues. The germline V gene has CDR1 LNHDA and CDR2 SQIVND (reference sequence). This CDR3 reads CASSPYRDFVFREQFF. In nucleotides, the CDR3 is TGTGCCAGTAGTCCCTACCGGGACTTCGTTTTTAGGGAGCAGTTCTTC.

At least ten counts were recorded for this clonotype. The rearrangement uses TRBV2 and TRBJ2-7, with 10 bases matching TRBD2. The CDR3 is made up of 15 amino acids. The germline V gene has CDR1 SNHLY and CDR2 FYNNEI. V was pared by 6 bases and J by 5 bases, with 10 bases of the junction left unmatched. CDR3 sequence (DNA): TGTGCCAGCAGGCACCTCCTAGCGGGAGAACACGAGCAGTACTTC. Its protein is CASRHLLAGEHEQYF. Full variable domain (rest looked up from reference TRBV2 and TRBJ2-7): EPEVTQTPSHQVTQMGQEVILRCVPISNHLYFYWYRQILGQKVEFLVSFYNNEISEKSEIFDDQFSVERPDGSNFTLKIRSTKLEDSAMYFCASRHLLAGEHEQYFGPGTRLTVT.

The CDR3 loop is CASSQEFTRFGEQYF. The CDR3 region has the DNA TGCGCCAGCAGCCAAGAGTTCACACGGTTTGGCGAGCAGTACTTC. The rearrangement joins TRBV4-3 to TRBJ2-7; D is ambiguous. CDR3 size: 15 residues. The germline V and J ends were trimmed by 0 bases and 6 bases, with 15 bases remaining between them. Germline-derived CDR1 and CDR2 are LGHNA and YSLEER.

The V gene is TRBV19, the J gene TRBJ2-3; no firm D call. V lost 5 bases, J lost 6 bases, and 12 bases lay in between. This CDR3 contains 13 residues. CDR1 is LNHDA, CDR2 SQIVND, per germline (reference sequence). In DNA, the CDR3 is TGTGCCAGTAGTGGGGTGCAGGCCGATACGCAGTATTTT. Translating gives CASSGVQADTQYF.

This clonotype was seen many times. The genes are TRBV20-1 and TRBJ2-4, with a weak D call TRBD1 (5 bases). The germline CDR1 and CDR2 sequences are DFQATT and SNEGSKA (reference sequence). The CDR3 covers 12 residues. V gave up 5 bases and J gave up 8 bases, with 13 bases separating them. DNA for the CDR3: TGCAGTGCTCAAAATCAGGGTTACATTCAGTACTTC. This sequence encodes CSAQNQGYIQYF.

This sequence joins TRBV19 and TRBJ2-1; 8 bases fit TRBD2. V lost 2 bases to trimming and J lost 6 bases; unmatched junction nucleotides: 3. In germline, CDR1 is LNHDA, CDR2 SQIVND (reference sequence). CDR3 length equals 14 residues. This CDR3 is CASSILAGPNEQFF. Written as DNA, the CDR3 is TGTGCCAGTAGTATACTAGCGGGTCCCAATGAGCAGTTCTTC.

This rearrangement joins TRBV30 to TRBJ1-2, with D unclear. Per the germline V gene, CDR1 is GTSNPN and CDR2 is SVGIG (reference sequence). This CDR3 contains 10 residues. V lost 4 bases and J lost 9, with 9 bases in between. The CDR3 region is CAWKRRSYTF. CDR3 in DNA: TGTGCCTGGAAACGGCGGAGCTACACCTTC.

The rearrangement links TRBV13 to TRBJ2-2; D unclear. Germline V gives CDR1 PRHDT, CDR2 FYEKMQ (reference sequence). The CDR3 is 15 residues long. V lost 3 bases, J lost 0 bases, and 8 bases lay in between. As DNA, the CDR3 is TGTGCCAGCAGCTTTACATACTCGAACACCGGGGAGCTGTTTTTT. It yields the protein CASSFTYSNTGELFF.

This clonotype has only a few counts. CDR3 DNA: TGCAGTGCTAGAGGGGTGGTCAATCAGCCCCAGCATTTT. Translated, it gives CSARGVVNQPQHF. The rearrangement links TRBV20-1 to TRBJ1-5; D gene uncertain. V was cut by 1 base and J by 3 bases, with 7 bases left in between. Germline V gene data show CDR1 as DFQATT and CDR2 as SNEGSKA (reference sequence). CDR3 length: 13 residues.

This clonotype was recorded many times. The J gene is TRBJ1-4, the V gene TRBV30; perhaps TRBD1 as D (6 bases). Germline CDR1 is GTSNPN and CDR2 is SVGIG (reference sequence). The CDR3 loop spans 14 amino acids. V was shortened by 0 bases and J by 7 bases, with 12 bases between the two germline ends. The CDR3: CAWSVQGGGEKLFF. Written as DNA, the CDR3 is TGTGCCTGGAGTGTACAAGGGGGGGGTGAAAAACTGTTTTTT.

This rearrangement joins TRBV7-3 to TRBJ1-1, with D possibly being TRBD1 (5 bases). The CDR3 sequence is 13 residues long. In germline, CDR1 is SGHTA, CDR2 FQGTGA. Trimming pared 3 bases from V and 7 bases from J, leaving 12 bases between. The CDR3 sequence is CASSLTGRHEAFF. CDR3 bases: TGTGCCAGCAGCTTGACGGGACGGCATGAAGCTTTCTTT. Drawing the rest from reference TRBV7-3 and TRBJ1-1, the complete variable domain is GAGVSQTPSNKVTEKGKYVELRCDPISGHTALYWYRQSLGQGPEFLIYFQGTGAADDSGLPNDRFFAVRPEGSVSTLKIQRTERGDSAVYLCASSLTGRHEAFFGQGTRLTVV.

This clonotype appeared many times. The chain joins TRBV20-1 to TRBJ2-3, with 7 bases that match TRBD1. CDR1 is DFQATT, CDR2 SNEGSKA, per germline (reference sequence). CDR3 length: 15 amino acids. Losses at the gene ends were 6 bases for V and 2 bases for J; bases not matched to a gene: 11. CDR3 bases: TGCAGTGCCGACAGGGAAAGGAGTAACACAGATACGCAGTATTTT. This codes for CSADRERSNTDTQYF.

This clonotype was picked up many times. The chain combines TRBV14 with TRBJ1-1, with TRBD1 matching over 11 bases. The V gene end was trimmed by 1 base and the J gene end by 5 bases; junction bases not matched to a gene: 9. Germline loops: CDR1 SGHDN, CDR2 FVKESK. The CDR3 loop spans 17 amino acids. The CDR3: CASSQGGTGGGWTEAFF. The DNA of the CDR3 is TGTGCCAGCAGCCAAGGGGGGACAGGGGGTGGTTGGACTGAAGCTTTCTTT.